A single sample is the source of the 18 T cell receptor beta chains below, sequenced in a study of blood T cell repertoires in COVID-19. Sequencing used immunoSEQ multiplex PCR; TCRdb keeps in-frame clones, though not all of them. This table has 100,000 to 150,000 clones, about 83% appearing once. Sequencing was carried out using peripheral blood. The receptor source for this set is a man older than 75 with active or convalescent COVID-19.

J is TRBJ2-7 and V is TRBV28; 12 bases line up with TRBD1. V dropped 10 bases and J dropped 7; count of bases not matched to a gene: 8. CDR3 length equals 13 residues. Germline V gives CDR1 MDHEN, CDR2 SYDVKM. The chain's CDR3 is CATAGTGGFEQYF. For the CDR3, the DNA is TGTGCCACCGCGGGGACAGGGGGCTTTGAGCAGTACTTC.

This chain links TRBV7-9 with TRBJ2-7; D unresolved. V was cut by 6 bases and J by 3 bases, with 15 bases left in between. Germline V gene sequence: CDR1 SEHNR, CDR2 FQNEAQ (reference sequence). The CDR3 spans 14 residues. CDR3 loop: CASSYSNRDYEQYF. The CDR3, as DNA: TGTGCCAGCAGTTACTCGAACAGAGACTACGAGCAGTACTTC.

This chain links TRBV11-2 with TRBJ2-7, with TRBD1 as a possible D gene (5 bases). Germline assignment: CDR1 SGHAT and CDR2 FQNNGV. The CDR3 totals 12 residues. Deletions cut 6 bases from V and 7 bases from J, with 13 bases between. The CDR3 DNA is TGTGCCAGCAGAAAAACAGGCTTTGAGCAGTACTTC. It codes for CASRKTGFEQYF.

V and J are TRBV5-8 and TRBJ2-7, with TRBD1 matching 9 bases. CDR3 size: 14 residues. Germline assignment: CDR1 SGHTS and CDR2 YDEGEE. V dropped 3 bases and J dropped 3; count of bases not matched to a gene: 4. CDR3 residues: CASSYRDRVYEQYF. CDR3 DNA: TGTGCCAGCAGCTACCGGGACAGGGTCTACGAGCAGTACTTC. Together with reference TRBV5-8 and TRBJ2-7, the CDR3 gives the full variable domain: EAGVTQSPTHLIKTRGQQATLRCSPISGHTSVYWYQQALGLGLQFLLWYDEGEERNRGNFPPRFSGRQFPNYSSELNVNALELEDSALYLCASSYRDRVYEQYFGPGTRLTVT.

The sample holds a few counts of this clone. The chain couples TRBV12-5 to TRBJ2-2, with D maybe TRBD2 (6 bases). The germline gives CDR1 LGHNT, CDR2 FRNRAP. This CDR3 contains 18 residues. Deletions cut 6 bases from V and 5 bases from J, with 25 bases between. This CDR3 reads CASGRPMGGWVGTGELFF. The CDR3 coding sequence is TGTGCTAGTGGCCGCCCGATGGGGGGATGGGTTGGGACCGGGGAGCTGTTTTTT.

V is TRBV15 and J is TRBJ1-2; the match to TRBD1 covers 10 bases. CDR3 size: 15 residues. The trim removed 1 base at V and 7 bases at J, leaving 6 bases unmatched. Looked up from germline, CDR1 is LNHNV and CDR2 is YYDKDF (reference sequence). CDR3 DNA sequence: TGTGCCACCAGCAGAGTCGGACAGGGGGATTTTGGCTACACCTTC. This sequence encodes CATSRVGQGDFGYTF. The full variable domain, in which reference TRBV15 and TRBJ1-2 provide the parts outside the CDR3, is DAMVIQNPRYQVTQFGKPVTLSCSQTLNHNVMYWYQQKSSQAPKLLFHYYDKDFNNEADTPDNFQSRRPNTSFCFLDIRSPGLGDTAMYLCATSRVGQGDFGYTFGSGTRLTVV.

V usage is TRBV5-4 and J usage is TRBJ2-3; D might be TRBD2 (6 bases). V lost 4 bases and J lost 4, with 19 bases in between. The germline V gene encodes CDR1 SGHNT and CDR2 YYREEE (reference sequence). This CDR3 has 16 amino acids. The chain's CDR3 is CASSRDFLDRADTQYF. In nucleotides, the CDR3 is TGTGCCAGCAGCCGGGACTTCCTTGATCGGGCAGATACGCAGTATTTT.

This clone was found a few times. The CDR3 DNA reads TGTGCCACCAGTGATTCCCCCGGGAAGCCTTACTACAATGAGCAGTTCTTC. It encodes CATSDSPGKPYYNEQFF. The V and J genes are TRBV24-1 and TRBJ2-1, with a tentative D call TRBD2 (5 bases). This CDR3 comprises 17 residues. V was pared by 2 bases and J by 3 bases, with 16 bases between. Germline V gene lookup returns CDR1 KGHDR and CDR2 SFDVKD.

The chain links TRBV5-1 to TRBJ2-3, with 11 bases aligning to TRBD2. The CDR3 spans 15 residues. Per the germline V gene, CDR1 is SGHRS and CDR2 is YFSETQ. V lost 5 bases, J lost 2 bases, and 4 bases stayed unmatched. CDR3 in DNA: TGCGCCAGCAGGAGACTAGCGGGAACCACAGATACGCAGTATTTT. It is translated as CASRRLAGTTDTQYF.

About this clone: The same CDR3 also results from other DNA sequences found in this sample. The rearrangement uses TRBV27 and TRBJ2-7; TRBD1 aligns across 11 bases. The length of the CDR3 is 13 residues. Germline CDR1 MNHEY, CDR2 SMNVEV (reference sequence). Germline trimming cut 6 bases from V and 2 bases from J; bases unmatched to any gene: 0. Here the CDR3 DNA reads TGTGCCAGCAGGGGACAGGGGGCCTACGAGCAGTACTTC. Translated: CASRGQGAYEQYF.

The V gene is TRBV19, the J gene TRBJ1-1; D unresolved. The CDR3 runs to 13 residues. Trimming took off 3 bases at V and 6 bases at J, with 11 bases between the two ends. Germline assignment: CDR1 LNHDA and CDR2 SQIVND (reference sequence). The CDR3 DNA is TGTGCCAGTAGTATCTCCAGCGACGCTGAAGCTTTCTTT. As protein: CASSISSDAEAFF.

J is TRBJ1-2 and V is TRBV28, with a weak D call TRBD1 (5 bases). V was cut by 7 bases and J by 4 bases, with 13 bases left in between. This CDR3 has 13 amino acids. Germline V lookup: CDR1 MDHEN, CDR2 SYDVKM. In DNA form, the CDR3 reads TGTGCCAGCACCCCTGGGGGGTTCTATGGCTACACCTTC. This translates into CASTPGGFYGYTF.

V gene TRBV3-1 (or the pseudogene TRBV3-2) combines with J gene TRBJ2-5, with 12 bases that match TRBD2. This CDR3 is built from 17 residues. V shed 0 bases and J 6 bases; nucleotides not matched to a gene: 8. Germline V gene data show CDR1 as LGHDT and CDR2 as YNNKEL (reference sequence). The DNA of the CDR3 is TGTGCCAGCAGCCAAGAACCATCTAGCGGGGGGGGGAAGACCCAGTACTTC. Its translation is CASSQEPSSGGGKTQYF.

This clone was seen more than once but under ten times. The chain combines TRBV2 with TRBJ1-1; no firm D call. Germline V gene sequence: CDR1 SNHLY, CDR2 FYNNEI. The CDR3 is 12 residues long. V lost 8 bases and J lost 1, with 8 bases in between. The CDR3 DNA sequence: TGTGCCAGCGGAACGGGGAACACTGAAGCTTTCTTT. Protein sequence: CASGTGNTEAFF.

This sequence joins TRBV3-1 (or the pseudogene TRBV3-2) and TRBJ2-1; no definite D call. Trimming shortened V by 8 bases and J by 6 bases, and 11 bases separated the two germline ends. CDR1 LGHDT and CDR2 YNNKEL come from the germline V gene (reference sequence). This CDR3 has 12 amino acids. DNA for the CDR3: TGTGCCAGCGTAATTCTCCCCAATGAGCAGTTCTTC. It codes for CASVILPNEQFF.

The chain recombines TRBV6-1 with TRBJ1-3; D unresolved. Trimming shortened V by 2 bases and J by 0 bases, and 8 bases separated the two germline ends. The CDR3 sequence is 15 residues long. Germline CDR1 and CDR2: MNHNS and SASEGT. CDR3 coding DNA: TGTGCCAGCAGTGAATCGGCAGGCTCTGGAAACACCATATATTTT. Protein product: CASSESAGSGNTIYF.

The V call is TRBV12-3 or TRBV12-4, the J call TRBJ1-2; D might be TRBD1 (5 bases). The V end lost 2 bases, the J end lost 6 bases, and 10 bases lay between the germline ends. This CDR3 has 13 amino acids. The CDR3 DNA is TGTGCCAGCAGTTTAATGGGGGAGGATGGCTACACCTTC. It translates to CASSLMGEDGYTF.

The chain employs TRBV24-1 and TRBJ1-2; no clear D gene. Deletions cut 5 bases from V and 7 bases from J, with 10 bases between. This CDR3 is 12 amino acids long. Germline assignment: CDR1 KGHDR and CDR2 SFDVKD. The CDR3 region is CATSVSGIGYTF. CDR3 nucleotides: TGTGCCACCAGTGTTTCGGGTATTGGCTACACCTTC.